Below, 19 T cell receptor beta chains from the same sample are listed, as sequenced in a study of blood T cell repertoires in COVID-19. Assay: immunoSEQ multiplex PCR; the TCRdb copy retains only in-frame clones and omits some. The data contain under 95,000 clones, roughly 84% of them seen just once; the ten biggest clones take up 11%. Sequencing was performed on peripheral blood. These receptors came from an older man with acute or convalescent COVID-19.

For this clone: The junction departs from the called germline gene at one end, perhaps through a read error. This chain links TRBV20-1 with TRBJ1-6, with 9 bases identical to TRBD1. This CDR3 spans 11 amino acids. Germline V CDR1 and CDR2: DFQATT, SNEGSKA (reference sequence). CDR3 bases: TGCAGTGCTAGAGATGGAGACAGGGGGAAGTTC. Translating it yields CSARDGDRGKF.

This chain links TRBV4-2 with TRBJ1-2; the D gene is possibly TRBD1 (5 bases). CDR1 is LGHNA, CDR2 YNFKEQ, per germline. This CDR3 contains 15 residues. Trimming took 1 base from V and 4 from J, leaving 13 bases between them. Written as DNA, the CDR3 is TGTGCCAGCAGCCAAGGTGGGGGGGACCGCTATGGCTACACCTTC. This codes for CASSQGGGDRYGYTF.

The rearrangement joins TRBV28 to TRBJ1-1, with D possibly matching TRBD1 (6 bases). This CDR3 contains 13 residues. The germline CDR1 and CDR2 sequences are MDHEN and SYDVKM. Trimming left V 10 bases short and J 6 bases short, with 18 bases between. CDR3: CAILQGIGSEAFF. Here the CDR3 DNA reads TGTGCCATCCTCCAGGGGATCGGCTCTGAAGCTTTCTTT. Drawing the rest from reference TRBV28 and TRBJ1-1, the complete variable domain is DVKVTQSSRYLVKRTGEKVFLECVQDMDHENMFWYRQDPGLGLRLIYFSYDVKMKEKGDIPEGYSVSREKKERFSLILESASTNQTSMYLCAILQGIGSEAFFGQGTRLTVV.

The sample holds a few counts of this clone. This chain uses TRBV28 with TRBJ2-1; D unclear. Germline V CDR1 and CDR2: MDHEN, SYDVKM. V lost 4 bases, J lost 10 bases, and 14 bases lay in between. There are 13 residues in the CDR3. CDR3 DNA sequence: TGTGCCAGCAGTTATGGAGCTGTCCAGGAGCAGTTCTTC. Translating gives CASSYGAVQEQFF. The full variable domain, rest sourced from reference TRBV28 and TRBJ2-1, is DVKVTQSSRYLVKRTGEKVFLECVQDMDHENMFWYRQDPGLGLRLIYFSYDVKMKEKGDIPEGYSVSREKKERFSLILESASTNQTSMYLCASSYGAVQEQFFGPGTRLTVL.

In this sample, this clone turned up a few times. This sequence joins TRBV5-4 and TRBJ1-4; tentatively, D is TRBD1 (6 bases). Germline-derived CDR1 and CDR2 are SGHNT and YYREEE (reference sequence). CDR3 length: 15 amino acids. The V and J ends lost 4 bases and 8 bases respectively, with 18 bases between them. The DNA for the CDR3 is TGTGCCAGCAGCCCCTGGTCGGGAAGGGGGGAAAAACTGTTTTTT. This translates into CASSPWSGRGEKLFF.

The chain recombines TRBV12-5 with TRBJ1-5; no firm D call. The CDR3 length is 14 residues. Deletions cut 0 bases from V and 1 base from J, with 4 bases between. Germline values: CDR1 LGHNT, CDR2 FRNRAP. The DNA for the CDR3 is TGTGCTAGTGGTTTGGTTCCAAGCAATCAGCCCCAGCATTTT. It is translated as CASGLVPSNQPQHF. Full variable domain (remainder filled in from reference TRBV12-5 and TRBJ1-5): DARVTQTPRHKVTEMGQEVTMRCQPILGHNTVFWYRQTMMQGLELLAYFRNRAPLDDSGMPKDRFSAEMPDATLATLKIQPSEPRDSAVYFCASGLVPSNQPQHFGDGTRLSIL.

In DNA, the CDR3 is TGTGCCAGCAGTTACTCCGGACAGCCGAATTCACCCCTCCACTTT. It is translated as CASSYSGQPNSPLHF. The genes are TRBV6-5 and TRBJ1-6; maybe TRBD1 (6 bases). The CDR3 has 15 amino acids. In germline, CDR1 is MNHEY, CDR2 SVGAGI. The V gene lost 0 bases and the J gene lost 7 bases, with 10 bases spanning the gap.

The table lists this clone with a count of one. J is TRBJ1-2 and V is TRBV5-1; 7 bases match TRBD1. Germline CDR1 and CDR2: SGHRS and YFSETQ. The J segment lost 4 bases and the V segment lost 0 bases, leaving 3 bases of the junction unmatched. The CDR3 sequence is 14 residues long. This chain's CDR3 is CASSLDGTAYGYTF. The CDR3 bases are TGCGCCAGCAGCTTGGACGGGACAGCCTATGGCTACACCTTC. Full variable domain (missing parts from reference TRBV5-1 and TRBJ1-2): KAGVTQTPRYLIKTRGQQVTLSCSPISGHRSVSWYQQTPGQGLQFLFEYFSETQRNKGNFPGRFSGRQFSNSRSEMNVSTLELGDSALYLCASSLDGTAYGYTFGSGTRLTVV.

V gene TRBV28 combines with J gene TRBJ1-5, with D perhaps matching TRBD1 (6 bases). V was cut by 4 bases and J by 0 bases, with 13 bases left in between. This CDR3 contains 16 residues. CDR1 and CDR2 from the germline V gene are MDHEN and SYDVKM. Here the CDR3 reads CASSSVSGASNQPQHF. The DNA for the CDR3 is TGTGCCAGCAGTTCGGTCTCAGGGGCTAGCAATCAGCCCCAGCATTTT.

Only a few counts were recorded for this clone. The CDR3 region is CASSLDSRGWDSEQYV. As DNA, the CDR3 is TGTGCCAGCAGCCTGGACAGTAGAGGGTGGGACTCCGAGCAGTACGTC. This chain uses TRBV5-4 with TRBJ2-7, with D possibly called TRBD1 or TRBD2 (6 bases each). The germline V and J ends were trimmed by 4 bases and 6 bases, with 23 bases remaining between them. Germline V gene lookup returns CDR1 SGHNT and CDR2 YYREEE (reference sequence). CDR3 length equals 16 residues.

The CDR3 spells CASSFSGGAETQYF. As DNA, the CDR3 is TGTGCCAGCAGCTTTAGCGGGGGGGCGGAGACCCAGTACTTC. The chain combines TRBV28 with TRBJ2-5, with 11 bases fitting TRBD2. The CDR3 is 14 residues long. Germline V CDR1 and CDR2: MDHEN, SYDVKM. Trimming removed 6 bases from V and 5 bases from J; junction bases left unmatched: 5.

This clone showed up just once. The rearrangement links TRBV19 to TRBJ1-2; 10 nucleotides match TRBD1. Germline CDR1 and CDR2: LNHDA and SQIVND (reference sequence). The CDR3 spans 16 residues. Trimming cost V 5 bases and J 1 base; bases outside gene matches: 7. The CDR3 protein is CASSPGTGDLNYGYTF. The CDR3 DNA is TGTGCCAGTAGTCCAGGGACAGGGGATCTTAACTATGGCTACACCTTC. The complete variable domain, with remaining parts taken from reference TRBV19 and TRBJ1-2, reads DGGITQSPKYLFRKEGQNVTLSCEQNLNHDAMYWYRQDPGQGLRLIYYSQIVNDFQKGDIAEGYSVSREKKESFPLTVTSAQKNPTAFYLCASSPGTGDLNYGYTFGSGTRLTVV.

V is TRBV6-5 and J is TRBJ2-2; TRBD2 agrees at 8 bases. V dropped 4 bases and J dropped 4; count of bases not matched to a gene: 8. The CDR3 runs 16 residues. The V gene's germline CDR1 is MNHEY and CDR2 SVGAGI. CDR3 loop: CASSWGPAGATGELFF. In DNA, the CDR3 is TGTGCCAGCAGTTGGGGTCCAGCGGGGGCCACCGGGGAGCTGTTTTTT.

The chain carries TRBV19 and TRBJ2-5; TRBD2 agrees at 9 bases. V shed 1 base and J 5 bases; nucleotides not matched to a gene: 11. CDR3 length: 17 residues. The germline V gene has CDR1 LNHDA and CDR2 SQIVND (reference sequence). DNA for the CDR3: TGTGCCAGTAGTATAGGTGGCGGGGGGGCCGTCTATGAGACCCAGTACTTC. This gives the protein CASSIGGGGAVYETQYF.

As regards this clone: At one boundary the junction diverges from the germline segment, which might be a read error. V is TRBV5-5 and J is TRBJ2-7; D is ambiguous. The CDR3 sequence is 13 residues long. The germline V gene encodes CDR1 SGHKS and CDR2 YYEKEE (reference sequence). This chain's CDR3 is CVSSPFRVHEQYF. CDR3 DNA sequence: TGTGTCAGCAGCCCATTTCGCGTCCACGAGCAGTACTTC.

This chain connects TRBV7-8 to TRBJ2-5; 7 bases are a match to TRBD1. V lost 6 bases and J lost 5; bases outside the gene matches: 12. The CDR3 consists of 15 residues. Germline lookup yields CDR1 SGHVS and CDR2 FQNEAQ. In DNA, the CDR3 is TGTGCCAGCAGTCCGATGACAGGGCGCGGGGAGACCCAGTACTTC. It translates to CASSPMTGRGETQYF.

The CDR3 is CASSRSRNTEAFF. CDR3 nucleotide sequence: TGTGCCAGCAGCAGGAGTCGGAACACTGAAGCTTTCTTT. This chain connects TRBV7-3 to TRBJ1-1; D unclear. Trimming left V 5 bases short and J 1 base short, with 8 bases between. The CDR3 length is 13 residues. Germline lookup yields CDR1 SGHTA and CDR2 FQGTGA.

As regards this clone: Other DNA sequences within the sample encode an identical CDR3. This chain uses TRBV7-8 with TRBJ2-7; a possible D gene is TRBD1 (7 bases). The CDR3 spans 15 residues. Trimming took 1 base from V and 3 from J, leaving 13 bases between them. CDR1 and CDR2 (germline): SGHVS, FQNEAQ. The CDR3 DNA follows: TGTGCCAGCAGCTTAGGGGGGCAGGGGGGCTACGAGCAGTACGTC. As protein: CASSLGGQGGYEQYV.

This clone has only a few counts. This chain connects TRBV3-1 (or the pseudogene TRBV3-2) to TRBJ1-4, with 10 bases fitting TRBD1. This CDR3 region has 14 residues. Germline CDR1 LGHDT, CDR2 YNNKEL (reference sequence). The V segment lost 5 bases and the J segment 7 bases; nucleotides outside the gene matches: 4. The CDR3 here is CASSSGTGVEKLFF. The CDR3 coding sequence is TGTGCCAGCAGCTCCGGGACAGGGGTTGAAAAACTGTTTTTT.